This TCR beta chain appears in the sequencing data of a study of monozygotic twins with inflammatory bowel disease (dated by TCRdb to 2018 to 2020). Regarding the research as a whole: The complete study included approximately 30 monozygotic twin pairs: 19 IBD-discordant Danish pairs and nine German pairs, of which four were IBD-concordant and five were IBD-discordant. Within discordant pairs, disease-associated traits were sought mainly by comparing IBD patients with their genetically identical healthy co-twins. Each individual had, on average, about 151 000 unique TCRalpha sequences and 181 000 unique TCRbeta sequences available for analysis. The investigation overall reported the following: The results gave no support for a single strong signal or clonotype linked to IBD. Different T cell subtypes could not be distinguished in the analysis. Concordant and discordant twins showed no difference in repertoire similarity, possibly because of limited statistical power. Measured by the inverse Simpson index, TCRbeta repertoire diversity was lower in IBD patients than in their healthy co-twins. IBD patients shared fewer clonotypes with other individuals than healthy twins did, most markedly in patients showing signs of disease activity. Because patients received different immunosuppressive treatments, the repertoires may have picked up extra background noise and variability between individuals.

Library preparation used 5' RACE. For each TCR library, 3,500 to 4,500 ng of total RNA was used. cDNA was synthesized with SMARTScribe reverse transcriptase in eight separate reactions per sample. During cDNA synthesis, unique molecular identifiers containing a 6-nucleotide sample barcode were introduced by template switching. Two nested PCRs of about 17 and 10 cycles amplified the TCRalpha and TCRbeta cDNA, and bead purification followed each PCR. Before amplification, the cDNA was treated with uracil DNA-glycosylase and purified using the QIAquick PCR purification kit. The second PCR added Illumina TruSeq-compatible adapters along with sample-specific barcodes. Library quality and concentration were assessed using TapeStation and Qubit, and roughly 5.5 ng of each library was pooled. Sequencing of the pooled libraries was done on an Illumina HiSeq2500 single-index Rapid Run using custom sequencing primers and 2 x 100 bp reads. The paper's processing steps were these. PCR and sequencing errors were corrected by UMI-based consensus assembly using MiGEC version 1.2.6. V(D)J alignment, clonotype assembly and CDR3 extraction were performed with MiXCR version 2.1.1. Gene usage, clonotype sharing and MAIT/NKT TCR abundance were normalised by analysing the top 1000, 10 000 and 20 000 clonotypes per sample. Diversity was computed as the inverse Simpson index with the vegan R package after downsampling to 27 000 UMIs. Paired Mann-Whitney U tests on discordant twin pairs were used, with Benjamini-Hochberg multiple-testing correction. TCRdb reanalyzed the reads, keeping one entry per CDR3 protein sequence and omitting DNA. These V and J calls rely on TCRdb rather than the paper's analysis. The sample table holds more than 95,000 distinct CDR3 sequences. The ten largest make up 1.9% of the sample.

From each donor, an approximately 2.4 ml peripheral blood sample was drawn into PAXgene tubes and stored at -80 degrees C. Total RNA was isolated from whole blood with the PAXgene blood miRNA kit on an automated QIAcube, without T cell sorting. Peripheral blood from monozygotic twin pairs concordant or discordant for inflammatory bowel disease was subjected to deep TCRalpha and TCRbeta repertoire profiling with unique molecular barcoding. Smoking habits were recorded for all twin pairs, and each individual was classified as a current, former or never smoker. CDR1 MNHEY and CDR2 SVGAGI are derived from the germline V gene. The CDR3 runs 13 residues from the cysteine to the phenylalanine. The protein alone is recorded here. Remarks on this clonotype: Its target antigen remains unknown.

The chain is assembled from TRBV6-5 and TRBJ2-2. This receptor was taken from a human donor with ulcerative colitis or Crohn's disease, or a healthy co-twin of an affected twin (not recorded which). Sample: blood. The CDR3 protein: CASSYLGIGELFF.